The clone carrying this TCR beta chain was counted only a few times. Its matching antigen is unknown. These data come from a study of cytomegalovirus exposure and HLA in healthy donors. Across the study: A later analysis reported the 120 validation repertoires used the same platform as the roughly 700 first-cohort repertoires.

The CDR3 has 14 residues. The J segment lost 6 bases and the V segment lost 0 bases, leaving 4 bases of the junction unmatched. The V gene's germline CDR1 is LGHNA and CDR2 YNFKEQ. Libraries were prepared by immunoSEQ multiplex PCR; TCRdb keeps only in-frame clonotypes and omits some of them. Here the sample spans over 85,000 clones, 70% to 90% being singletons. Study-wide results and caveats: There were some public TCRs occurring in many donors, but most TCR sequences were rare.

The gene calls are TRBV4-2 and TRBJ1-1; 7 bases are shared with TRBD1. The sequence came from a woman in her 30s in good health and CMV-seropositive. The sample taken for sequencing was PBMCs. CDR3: CASSQERQGAEAFF. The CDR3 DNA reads TGTGCCAGCAGCCAAGAGAGGCAGGGGGCTGAAGCTTTCTTT.